This T cell receptor (beta chain) came from a study of T-cell memory formation after mild COVID-19. From the 5' RACE reads, TCRdb called clonotypes with MiXCR, one entry per CDR3 protein. The sample carries 250,000 or so distinct CDR3 sequences, about a sixth recorded once. The germline V gene has CDR1 MDHEN and CDR2 SYDVKM. This CDR3 has 12 amino acids. V was pared by 8 bases and J by 3 bases, with 3 bases of the junction left unmatched. This clonotype was counted a few times. This receptor was taken from a man aged 18 to 29 who had mild COVID-19 (a few samples of this study predate the infection). Cell type and time point are not known. Sequencing was carried out using PBMCs or a T cell subset sorted from them (not recorded which). This chain links TRBV28 with TRBJ2-7, with 8 positions matching TRBD1. The CDR3, as DNA: TGTGCCAGCCAACAGGGGGACTACGAGCAGTACGTC. Translating it yields CASQQGDYEQYV.